These T cell receptor beta chains were read from a single sample in a study of CXCR3-negative and CXCR3-positive naive CD8 T cells. TCRdb reanalyzed the 5' RACE reads and collapses them to one entry per CDR3 protein, without DNA. There are 43,000 or so distinct CDR3 sequences in the sample, with around 1.6% held by the top ten. Input material: naive CXCR3- CD8+ T cells from blood. The receptor source for this set is a human donor in good health. Some clones in this sample may be carry-over from other donors' samples. Each CDR3 is given with its conserved first and last residue.

j_gene | v_gene | CDR3aa
TRBJ2-7 | TRBV20-1 | CSARRAGQGINEQYF
TRBJ2-5 | TRBV6-1 | CASSADTKTQETQYF
TRBJ2-1 | TRBV2 | CASSERGISSYNEQFF
TRBJ2-7 | TRBV20-1 | CSARGQGWEQYF
TRBJ1-1 | TRBV20-1 | CSAILPTSTTEAFF
TRBJ2-5 | TRBV7-2 | CASSWLGGGQETQYF
TRBJ2-1 | TRBV10-3 | CAISTGTNEQFF
TRBJ2-7 | TRBV4-2 | CASSQERGSYEQYF
TRBJ2-7 | TRBV18 | CASSPGTGVSYEQYF
TRBJ1-1 | TRBV7-2 | CASSLNQGAIWTEAFF
TRBJ2-1 | TRBV4-2 | CASSQEDSGGSSYNEQFF
TRBJ2-1 | TRBV29-1 | CSVEDPSGGDNEQFF
TRBJ2-7 | TRBV12-3/TRBV12-4 | CASSLTGTAQYEQYF
TRBJ2-1 | TRBV29-1 | CSVEDSSSSYNEQFF
TRBJ1-3 | TRBV29-1 | CSVSGQGRNTIYF
TRBJ2-7 | TRBV2 | CASREMGYEQYF
TRBJ2-5 | TRBV20-1 | CSARALDRETQYF
TRBJ2-3 | TRBV4-2 | CASSKRLAGGLTDTQYF
TRBJ2-7 | TRBV18 | CASSPRGLAELPEQYF
TRBJ2-1 | TRBV20-1 | CSANSGAYNEQFF
TRBJ2-7 | TRBV20-1 | CSASRLAGGTSGGEQYF
TRBJ2-2 | TRBV28 | CASIREGWAGELFF
TRBJ2-1 | TRBV29-1 | CSVEDPARGVHSYNEQFF
TRBJ2-7 | TRBV10-3 | CAITPGQGVKNEQYF
TRBJ2-7 | TRBV29-1 | CSVGIGTGEYYEQYF
TRBJ2-7 | TRBV7-8 | CASSLSGQWSEQYF
TRBJ1-5 | TRBV12-3/TRBV12-4 | CASSLDDNQPQHF
TRBJ2-7 | TRBV7-8 | CASSLLGGVLSYEQYF
TRBJ2-2 | TRBV4-3 | CASSQDNIGELFF
TRBJ2-7 | TRBV29-1 | CSVVGTSGDEQYF